Listed below are T cell receptor beta chains from one sample, sequenced in a study of cytomegalovirus exposure and HLA in healthy donors. The method was immunoSEQ multiplex PCR; TCRdb's version includes in-frame clones alone and lacks a portion of them. Of some 180,000 clones in the sample, around 85% are singletons; the top ten hold 2% to 2.5%. The sample consisted of PBMCs. These receptors were taken from a woman in her forties or fifties in good health and CMV-seronegative. Each CDR3 is given with its conserved first and last residue. The D gene is left open where the match is weak. The size entry is marked missing in some rows and otherwise reads once, few, many or a size class.

TRBJ2-4	NA	TRBD2	TRBV27	CASSPLLAGGLDPIQYF	TGTGCCAGCAGTCCCCTACTAGCGGGAGGTCTAGATCCTATTCAGTACTTC
TRBJ2-3	NA	NA	TRBV13	CASSLGQGTDTQYF	TGTGCCAGCAGCTTGGGCCAGGGCACAGATACGCAGTATTTT
TRBJ1-3	NA	NA	TRBV4-1	CASSQDRKGNSGNTIYF	TGCGCCAGCAGCCAAGATCGGAAGGGGAACTCTGGAAACACCATATATTTT
TRBJ1-2	NA	NA	TRBV6-5	CASSPHFNYGYTF	TGTGCCAGCAGCCCCCATTTTAACTATGGCTACACCTTC
TRBJ1-2	NA	TRBD1	TRBV7-9	CASSQTGQGVRDTF	TGTGCCAGCAGCCAAACGGGACAGGGAGTAAGGGACACCTTC
TRBJ2-5	once	NA	TRBV6-1	CASSAAPGETQYF	TGTGCCAGCAGTGCGGCCCCGGGAGAGACCCAGTACTTC
TRBJ2-5	NA	NA	TRBV5-1	CASSLSGGVVKTQYF	TGCGCCAGCAGCTTGTCTGGAGGCGTAGTTAAGACCCAGTACTTC
TRBJ1-2	NA	TRBD1	TRBV4-2	CASSHGQVNYGYTF	TGTGCCAGCAGCCACGGACAGGTTAACTATGGCTACACCTTC
TRBJ1-2	NA	NA	TRBV27	CASRVSNSYGYTF	TGTGCCAGCCGAGTTTCTAACAGCTATGGCTACACCTTC
TRBJ1-6	NA	NA	TRBV5-6	CASSFMSGHDNSPLHF	TGTGCCAGCAGCTTCATGTCGGGTCACGATAATTCACCCCTCCACTTT
TRBJ2-4	NA	NA	TRBV28	CASSLSVGQLAKNIQYF	TGTGCCAGCAGTTTATCCGTGGGCCAGCTAGCCAAAAACATTCAGTACTTC
TRBJ1-1	NA	NA	TRBV14	CASSRITGPEAFF	TGTGCCAGCAGCCGCATTACAGGGCCTGAAGCTTTCTTT
TRBJ1-3	NA	NA	TRBV27	CASSSSRQGNTIYF	TGTGCCAGCAGTTCTTCACGACAGGGAAACACCATATATTTT
TRBJ2-7	NA	TRBD2	TRBV6-1	CASNPSAGGLGEQYF	TGTGCCAGCAACCCATCAGCGGGAGGGTTGGGCGAGCAGTACTTC
TRBJ2-7	NA	TRBD1	TRBV6-5	CASSRTGASYEQYF	TGTGCCAGCAGCCGGACAGGGGCTTCCTACGAGCAGTACTTC
TRBJ2-6	few	NA	TRBV5-1	CASSESGPSGANVLTF	TGCGCCAGCAGCGAATCAGGTCCGTCTGGGGCCAACGTCCTGACTTTC
TRBJ1-2	NA	NA	TRBV29-1	CSALSYGYTF	TGCAGCGCCCTGAGCTATGGCTACACCTTC
TRBJ2-4	NA	TRBD1	TRBV5-4	CASSLTGTGKNIQYF	TGTGCCAGCAGCTTGACTGGGACAGGGAAAAACATTCAGTACTTC
TRBJ1-1	NA	NA	TRBV9	CASSVVYSSPTEAFF	TGTGCCAGCAGCGTAGTCTACAGTTCGCCCACTGAAGCTTTCTTT